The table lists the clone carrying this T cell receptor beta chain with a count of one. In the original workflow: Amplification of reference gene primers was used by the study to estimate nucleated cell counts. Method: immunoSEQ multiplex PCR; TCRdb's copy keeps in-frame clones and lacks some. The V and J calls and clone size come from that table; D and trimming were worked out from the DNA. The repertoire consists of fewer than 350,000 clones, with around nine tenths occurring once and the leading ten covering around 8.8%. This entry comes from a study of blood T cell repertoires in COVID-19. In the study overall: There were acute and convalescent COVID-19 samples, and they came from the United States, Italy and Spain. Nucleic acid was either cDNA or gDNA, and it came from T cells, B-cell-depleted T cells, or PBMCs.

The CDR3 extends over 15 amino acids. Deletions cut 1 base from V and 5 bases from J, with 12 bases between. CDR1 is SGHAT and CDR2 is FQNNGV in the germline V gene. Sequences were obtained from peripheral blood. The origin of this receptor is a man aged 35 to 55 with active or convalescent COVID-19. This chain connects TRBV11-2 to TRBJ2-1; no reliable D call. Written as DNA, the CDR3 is TGTGCCAGCAGCTTAGTTGGCACCTTCGACAATGAGCAGTTCTTC. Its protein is CASSLVGTFDNEQFF.